This T cell receptor (beta chain) was observed in a study of T cell changes during pregnancy in multiple sclerosis. Assay used: immunoSEQ multiplex PCR; TCRdb lists only in-frame clones, some missing. The sample comprises 55,000 to 80,000 clones, approximately 87% of which are singletons, and more than 8% rests with the top ten. The CDR3 extends over 16 amino acids. V was pared by 4 bases and J by 4 bases, with 16 bases between. Germline V CDR1 and CDR2: SGHNT, YENEEA. This clone was found a few times. This TCR derives from a female donor in good health, enrolled as a control in a pregnancy study. The sample was peripheral blood, taken after pregnancy. This chain uses TRBV11-3 with TRBJ2-2; D gene ambiguous. CDR3 nucleotide sequence: TGTGCCAGCAGCTCCGCCTGGCCGTCGGGCACCGGGGAGCTGTTTTTT. Protein sequence: CASSSAWPSGTGELFF.